This TCR beta chain appears in the sequencing data of a study of response to subunit inactivated influenza vaccine. The study's findings and limits: With each seasonal influenza vaccination, the authors suggested, few new T cells are recruited.

From the RT-PCR reads, TCRdb called clonotypes with MiXCR, one entry per CDR3 protein. The sample holds a few hundred thousand distinct CDR3 sequences; approximately 7.8% are singletons and the top ten take around 13%. This clonotype was found many times. Its antigen is still unknown. This CDR3 has 18 amino acids. The V and J ends lost 1 base and 1 base respectively, with 19 bases between them. Per the germline V gene, CDR1 is SGHAT and CDR2 is FQDESV (reference sequence). The chain carries TRBV11-1 and TRBJ1-1; D is undetermined. Sequenced here: PBMCs from blood, sampled less than 25 months after vaccination. The TCR originated in a man between 50 and 69 years old who received an inactivated influenza vaccine. CDR3 amino acids: CASSLGVISFFENTEAFF. CDR3 sequence (DNA): TGTGCCAGCAGCTTAGGTGTTATTAGTTTTTTCGAGAACACTGAAGCTTTCTTT. Variable domain in full (rest from reference TRBV11-1 and TRBJ1-1): EAEVAQSPRYKITEKSQAVAFWCDPISGHATLYWYRQILGQGPELLVQFQDESVVDDSQLPKDRFSAERLKGVDSTLKIQPAELGDSAMYLCASSLGVISFFENTEAFFGQGTRLTVV.